These 28 T cell receptor beta chains originate from one sample sequenced in a study of blood T cell repertoires in COVID-19. The repertoire was sequenced with immunoSEQ multiplex PCR; TCRdb's copy has only in-frame clones and lacks some. The data hold a few hundred thousand clones, with 84% observed a single time. The source material was peripheral blood. These receptors were taken from a woman aged 40 to 55 who had recovered from COVID-19.

The gene calls are TRBV2 and TRBJ1-1; D may be TRBD1 (6 bases). Trimming cost V 4 bases and J 8 bases, with 11 bases left between them. Looked up from germline, CDR1 is SNHLY and CDR2 is FYNNEI. The CDR3 extends over 12 amino acids. This CDR3 reads CASSADRSEAFF. CDR3 sequence (DNA): TGTGCCAGCAGTGCCGACAGGTCCGAAGCTTTCTTT.

The V and J genes are TRBV7-2 and TRBJ2-5, with TRBD2 matching 12 bases. CDR3 size: 15 residues. Germline CDR1 is SGHTA and CDR2 is FQGNSA. Trimming at V came to 5 bases and at J to 5 bases, leaving 6 bases not matched to a gene. The CDR3 nucleotides read TGTGCCAGCAGCCCGAGGACTAGCGGGGTTGAGACCCAGTACTTC. Its translation: CASSPRTSGVETQYF.

To note about this clone: This CDR3 is also generated by other DNA sequences in the sample. The chain joins TRBV5-6 to TRBJ2-7, with D tentatively TRBD2 (5 bases). The CDR3 spans 12 residues. The germline V gene encodes CDR1 SGHDT and CDR2 YYEEEE. With 0 bases removed from V and 4 bases from J, the gap between germline ends came to 5 bases. CDR3 in amino acids: CASSLGGYEQYF. The CDR3 region has the DNA TGTGCCAGCAGCTTGGGAGGGTACGAGCAGTACTTC.

This clone was counted between two and nine times. V usage is TRBV27 and J usage is TRBJ2-7; D gene ambiguous. In germline, CDR1 is MNHEY, CDR2 SMNVEV (reference sequence). The V gene lost 4 bases and the J gene lost 3 bases, with 10 bases spanning the gap. The CDR3 has 13 amino acids. CDR3 in DNA: TGTGCCAGCAGTTCACTTCGAAGCTACGAGCAGTACTTC. Translation gives CASSSLRSYEQYF.

The chain employs TRBV5-1 and TRBJ1-1; the D gene is possibly TRBD1 (5 bases). Trimming took 4 bases from V and 4 from J, leaving 14 bases between them. CDR1 is SGHRS and CDR2 is YFSETQ in the germline V gene. There are 14 residues in the CDR3. CDR3 sequence (DNA): TGCGCCAGCAGCGCGGGACGGCAGGGCACTGAAGCTTTCTTT. Encoded protein: CASSAGRQGTEAFF.

On this clone: Germline is not matched at one junction end, which may reflect a read error. V and J are TRBV7-8 and TRBJ2-5; D is unresolved. This CDR3 region has 14 residues. Germline V gene data show CDR1 as SGHVS and CDR2 as FQNEAQ. DNA of the CDR3: TGTGCCAGCAGTTTAGGGCGGTACCAAGAGACCCAGTACTTC. It specifies CASSLGRYQETQYF.

V is TRBV5-6 and J is TRBJ1-4; a possible D gene is TRBD1 (5 bases). The CDR3 has 13 amino acids. Per germline, CDR1 SGHDT and CDR2 YYEEEE. Between the trimmed V and J ends, which lost 9 bases and 7 bases, there was a span of 16 bases. The CDR3 region is CATTGGFGEKLFF. As DNA, the CDR3 is TGTGCCACGACCGGGGGGTTCGGTGAAAAACTGTTTTTT.

V gene TRBV2 combines with J gene TRBJ2-6; a possible D gene is TRBD2 (6 bases). Germline CDR1 is SNHLY and CDR2 is FYNNEI. V lost 7 bases and J 3 bases, leaving 7 bases between the germline ends. The CDR3 consists of 13 residues. CDR3 nucleotides: TGTGCCAGCAACGGGGGTGGGGCCAACGTCCTGACTTTC. Translated, it gives CASNGGGANVLTF.

This rearrangement joins TRBV7-3 to TRBJ2-1; 9 nucleotides align to TRBD1. This CDR3 has 15 amino acids. V was clipped by 9 bases and J by 0 bases; unmatched bases: 6. The germline gives CDR1 SGHTA, CDR2 FQGTGA. The CDR3 here is CASGQGPSSYNEQFF. DNA for the CDR3: TGTGCCAGTGGACAGGGGCCAAGCTCCTACAATGAGCAGTTCTTC.

The chain recombines TRBV7-9 with TRBJ2-7; D is perhaps TRBD1 (5 bases). The germline gives CDR1 SEHNR, CDR2 FQNEAQ (reference sequence). The CDR3 sequence is 14 residues long. V lost 4 bases, J lost 1 base, and 11 bases lay in between. CDR3 coding DNA: TGTGCCAGCAGCTGGGCTAGGGGTTCCTACGAGCAGTACTTC. Translated: CASSWARGSYEQYF.

The chain is built from TRBV11-2 and TRBJ1-5; 7 nucleotides align to TRBD1. The V and J ends lost 5 bases and 7 bases, in that order; junction bases with no gene match: 5. The germline V gene encodes CDR1 SGHAT and CDR2 FQNNGV. This CDR3 region has 13 residues. DNA of the CDR3: TGTGCCAGCAGCCCTTCAGGGGGACAGCCCCAGCATTTT. Its protein is CASSPSGGQPQHF.

The rearrangement uses TRBV5-1 and TRBJ2-3; 13 bases agree with TRBD2. The V and J ends lost 4 bases and 7 bases, in that order; junction bases with no gene match: 9. Germline CDR1 and CDR2: SGHRS and YFSETQ. The CDR3 length is 16 residues. The CDR3 reads CASSITGTSGAHTQYF. CDR3 DNA sequence: TGCGCCAGCAGCATCACCGGGACTAGCGGGGCTCATACGCAGTATTTT.

The CDR3 here is CASSPSGAWETQYF. CDR3 in DNA: TGTGCCAGCAGCCCTAGCGGGGCCTGGGAGACCCAGTACTTC. The chain employs TRBV5-4 and TRBJ2-5, with 9 nucleotides matching TRBD2. Germline V gives CDR1 SGHNT, CDR2 YYREEE (reference sequence). This CDR3 region has 14 residues. Losses at the gene ends were 4 bases for V and 5 bases for J; bases not matched to a gene: 6.

This chain connects TRBV29-1 to TRBJ1-1; no clear D gene. The CDR3 has 13 residues. The germline V and J ends were trimmed by 3 bases and 0 bases, with 8 bases remaining between them. Germline loops: CDR1 SQVTM, CDR2 ANQGSEA. The CDR3 sequence: CSVDRSMNTEAFF. DNA of the CDR3: TGCAGCGTTGACAGGTCTATGAACACTGAAGCTTTCTTT.

The gene calls are TRBV28 and TRBJ1-4; tentatively, D is TRBD1 (6 bases). This CDR3 comprises 16 residues. Looked up from germline, CDR1 is MDHEN and CDR2 is SYDVKM. Trimming took off 3 bases at V and 8 bases at J, with 19 bases between the two ends. The chain's CDR3 is CASSLPMAGAQEKLFF. The CDR3 coding sequence is TGTGCCAGCAGTTTGCCAATGGCGGGGGCGCAGGAAAAACTGTTTTTT.

The V and J genes are TRBV2 and TRBJ1-1, with unresolved D. The CDR3 contains 13 residues. Germline-derived CDR1 and CDR2 are SNHLY and FYNNEI. V lost 3 bases and J 1 base, leaving 6 bases between the germline ends. DNA of the CDR3: TGTGCCAGCAGTGATACGGGGAACACTGAAGCTTTCTTT. This sequence encodes CASSDTGNTEAFF.

V and J are TRBV2 and TRBJ1-1; D is perhaps TRBD1 (5 bases). The CDR3 is 15 residues long. Germline CDR1 SNHLY, CDR2 FYNNEI. Trimming took off 3 bases at V and 0 bases at J, with 11 bases between the two ends. CDR3 protein: CASSESRQMNTEAFF. For the CDR3, the DNA is TGTGCCAGCAGTGAGTCTAGACAGATGAACACTGAAGCTTTCTTT.

V usage is TRBV6-5 and J usage is TRBJ1-5, with 12 bases identical to TRBD1. The germline V gene encodes CDR1 MNHEY and CDR2 SVGAGI. V dropped 4 bases and J dropped 5; count of bases not matched to a gene: 6. The CDR3 loop spans 16 amino acids. In DNA, the CDR3 is TGTGCCAGCAGTTCAACCGGGACAGGGGGCGATCAGCCCCAGCATTTT. It translates to CASSSTGTGGDQPQHF.

The table lists this clone with a count of one. V is TRBV7-2 and J is TRBJ2-5; D unresolved. Deletions cut 2 bases from V and 5 bases from J, with 9 bases between. This CDR3 spans 13 amino acids. The germline V gene has CDR1 SGHTA and CDR2 FQGNSA. The CDR3, as DNA: TGTGCCAGCAGCTTACCCAGTATCGAGACCCAGTACTTC. It is translated as CASSLPSIETQYF.

The rearrangement joins TRBV11-2 to TRBJ1-4; tentatively, D is TRBD1 (6 bases). Germline CDR1 reads SGHAT; CDR2 reads FQNNGV. This CDR3 has 15 residues. The germline V and J ends were trimmed by 3 bases and 4 bases, with 12 bases remaining between them. The CDR3 DNA follows: TGTGCCAGCAGCTTTTCCGGACAGTATAATGAAAAACTGTTTTTT. Translation gives CASSFSGQYNEKLFF.

This clone was found a few times. The J gene is TRBJ2-5, the V gene TRBV5-1, with 11 positions matching TRBD1. In germline, CDR1 is SGHRS, CDR2 YFSETQ. The CDR3 length is 16 residues. Germline trimming cut 4 bases from V and 0 bases from J; bases unmatched to any gene: 5. The CDR3 reads CASSPGTGGYQETQYF. The CDR3 DNA is TGCGCCAGCAGCCCGGGGACAGGGGGTTACCAAGAGACCCAGTACTTC.

J is TRBJ1-1 and V is TRBV6-5; D not resolved. This CDR3 is 15 amino acids long. The ends were cut back, 0 bases at V and 3 bases at J, with 11 bases in the middle. Germline values: CDR1 MNHEY, CDR2 SVGAGI. Here the CDR3 reads CASSYSMLADTEAFF. As DNA, the CDR3 is TGTGCCAGCAGTTACTCGATGCTGGCGGACACTGAAGCTTTCTTT.

Judged by abundance, this clone is medium-sized. This chain connects TRBV10-3 to TRBJ2-7; a possible D gene is TRBD1 (6 bases). V lost 6 bases to trimming and J lost 2 bases, with 11 bases between them. The CDR3 length is 13 residues. From germline, CDR1 is ENHRY and CDR2 SYGVKD. The CDR3 DNA reads TGTGCCATCAGGCCAGGGGATGCCTACGAGCAGTACTTC. It codes for CAIRPGDAYEQYF.

This clone was found a few times. The J gene is TRBJ1-2, the V gene TRBV30; TRBD1 matches 11 bases. V was clipped by 0 bases and J by 4 bases; unmatched bases: 7. Germline V lookup: CDR1 GTSNPN, CDR2 SVGIG (reference sequence). The CDR3 runs 16 residues. This CDR3 reads CAWSVVRTGGGYGYTF. The CDR3 DNA follows: TGTGCCTGGAGTGTAGTTAGGACAGGGGGCGGCTATGGCTACACCTTC. The full variable domain, in which reference TRBV30 and TRBJ1-2 provide the parts outside the CDR3, is SQTIHQWPATLVQPVGSPLSLECTVEGTSNPNLYWYRQAAGRGLQLLFYSVGIGQISSEVPQNLSASRPQDRQFILSSKKLLLSDSGFYLCAWSVVRTGGGYGYTFGSGTRLTVV.

V and J are TRBV13 and TRBJ2-3, with a tentative D call TRBD2 (6 bases). The CDR3 covers 16 residues. Germline CDR1 is PRHDT and CDR2 is FYEKMQ (reference sequence). V was trimmed by 2 bases and J by 5 bases, leaving 17 bases between them. CDR3 nucleotides: TGTGCCAGCAGCTTAATAGGTCCGATCGGGGGAGATACGCAGTATTTT. Its protein is CASSLIGPIGGDTQYF.

The chain has TRBV7-3 and TRBJ2-2; 9 nucleotides line up with TRBD1. V gave up 1 base and J gave up 6 bases; unmatched junction bases: 6. The CDR3 consists of 16 residues. CDR1 and CDR2 (germline): SGHTA, FQGTGA. CDR3 DNA: TGTGCCAGCAGCTTAATAACAGGGGGCGCAGCCGGGGAGCTGTTTTTT. Translation gives CASSLITGGAAGELFF.

The gene calls are TRBV28 and TRBJ2-7, with 8 positions matching TRBD1. Germline loops: CDR1 MDHEN, CDR2 SYDVKM. V was pared by 3 bases and J by 9 bases, with 10 bases of the junction left unmatched. The CDR3 loop spans 14 amino acids. The CDR3 region has the DNA TGTGCCAGCAGTTTTGAGGACAGGGCGGTCGGGCAGTACTTC. Translation gives CASSFEDRAVGQYF.

The chain combines TRBV2 with TRBJ2-6, with 10 bases that match TRBD1. The germline gives CDR1 SNHLY, CDR2 FYNNEI. The J segment lost 0 bases and the V segment lost 9 bases, leaving 8 bases of the junction unmatched. CDR3 length: 17 amino acids. The CDR3 sequence: CARARGQGISGANVLTF. DNA for the CDR3: TGTGCCAGAGCAAGGGGACAGGGGATCTCTGGGGCCAACGTCCTGACTTTC.